Shown below are 18 T cell receptor beta chains from a single sample sequenced in a study of blood T cell repertoires in COVID-19. Method: immunoSEQ multiplex PCR; TCRdb's copy keeps in-frame clones and lacks some. Of 380,000 or so clones in the sample, approximately 88% were seen once. Input material: PBMCs or T cells enriched from blood (not recorded which). These receptors originate from a woman in her thirties with acute COVID-19.

A single count supports this clone. V usage is TRBV5-1 and J usage is TRBJ2-1; D not resolved. The CDR3 runs to 17 residues. With 3 bases removed from V and 0 bases from J, the gap between germline ends came to 16 bases. CDR1 is SGHRS, CDR2 YFSETQ, per germline. CDR3 bases: TGCGCCAGCAGCTCCAATTTTTTCACGAGCTCCTACAATGAGCAGTTCTTC. Encoded protein: CASSSNFFTSSYNEQFF.

V is TRBV6-5 and J is TRBJ1-5; D unclear. The germline CDR1 and CDR2 sequences are MNHEY and SVGAGI. The V gene lost 6 bases and the J gene lost 0 bases, with 12 bases spanning the gap. The CDR3 sequence is 15 residues long. The CDR3 region is CASSSNRNSNQPQHF. For the CDR3, the DNA is TGTGCCAGCAGCTCTAACAGAAATAGCAATCAGCCCCAGCATTTT.

This clone was detected once. This chain joins TRBV7-8 and TRBJ2-5; D perhaps matches TRBD1 (6 bases). The V gene's germline CDR1 is SGHVS and CDR2 FQNEAQ. This CDR3 has 16 residues. Trimming removed 0 bases at V and 4 bases at J, with 15 bases between. CDR3 coding DNA: TGTGCCAGCAGCTTAGCATTTAACCCCAGGGGAGAGACCCAGTACTTC. Amino acid sequence: CASSLAFNPRGETQYF.

As for this clone: In the same sample, other DNA sequences code for this CDR3. The CDR3, as DNA: TGTGCCAGCAGTTCAAACCGGGACAGGGGCTCCTACAATGAGCAGTTCTTC. Its translation: CASSSNRDRGSYNEQFF. The gene calls are TRBV27 and TRBJ2-1, with 10 bases matching TRBD1. The J segment lost 0 bases and the V segment lost 4 bases, leaving 6 bases of the junction unmatched. The germline V gene has CDR1 MNHEY and CDR2 SMNVEV (reference sequence). CDR3 length: 17 residues.

The chain carries TRBV6-1 and TRBJ1-5; no clear D. V was cut by 1 base and J by 6 bases, with 13 bases left in between. Germline loops: CDR1 MNHNS, CDR2 SASEGT. The CDR3 has 15 amino acids. The CDR3 sequence is CASSEGDFRGQPQHF. CDR3 sequence (DNA): TGTGCCAGCAGTGAAGGGGATTTCCGGGGTCAGCCCCAGCATTTT.

This clone was recorded once. CDR3 residues: CSVELGGGEQYF. CDR3 nucleotides: TGCAGCGTTGAATTAGGGGGCGGCGAGCAGTACTTC. This sequence joins TRBV29-1 and TRBJ2-7; TRBD1 matches 7 bases. The V gene end was trimmed by 2 bases and the J gene end by 6 bases; junction bases not matched to a gene: 4. The V gene's germline CDR1 is SQVTM and CDR2 ANQGSEA. This CDR3 has 12 residues.

This CDR3 reads CASSPYRANYGYTF. CDR3 nucleotides: TGTGCCAGCAGCCCCTACAGGGCAAACTATGGCTACACCTTC. The chain couples TRBV5-6 to TRBJ1-2; perhaps TRBD1 as D (6 bases). Germline V lookup: CDR1 SGHDT, CDR2 YYEEEE. The CDR3 length is 14 residues. V gave up 4 bases and J gave up 2 bases, with 12 bases separating them.

The J gene is TRBJ1-2, the V gene TRBV29-1; 11 nucleotides line up with TRBD1. This CDR3 is 14 amino acids long. The trim removed 3 bases at V and 5 bases at J, leaving 5 bases unmatched. Germline V gene lookup returns CDR1 SQVTM and CDR2 ANQGSEA. CDR3 nucleotide sequence: TGCAGCGTTGAGGGGGGACAGGGGGAGTATGGCTACACCTTC. Residues: CSVEGGQGEYGYTF.

Only one count was recorded for this clone. V is TRBV7-3 and J is TRBJ2-3, with D possibly TRBD1 on 6 matching bases. CDR3 length equals 14 residues. Germline values: CDR1 SGHTA, CDR2 FQGTGA. Between the trimmed V and J ends, which lost 3 bases and 2 bases, there was a span of 9 bases. The CDR3 region has the DNA TGTGCCAGCAGCTTCCGACAGGCCACAGATACGCAGTATTTT. This gives the protein CASSFRQATDTQYF. Based on the CDR3 plus reference TRBV7-3 and TRBJ2-3, the full variable domain is GAGVSQTPSNKVTEKGKYVELRCDPISGHTALYWYRQSLGQGPEFLIYFQGTGAADDSGLPNDRFFAVRPEGSVSTLKIQRTERGDSAVYLCASSFRQATDTQYFGPGTRLTVL.

This chain joins TRBV19 and TRBJ1-1; 9 bases align to TRBD1. Germline V gene lookup returns CDR1 LNHDA and CDR2 SQIVND (reference sequence). The CDR3 length is 15 residues. V lost 8 bases and J lost 0; bases outside the gene matches: 7. In DNA, the CDR3 is TGTGCCAGTCGTCCCGGGACAGGGATGAACACTGAAGCTTTCTTT. Residues: CASRPGTGMNTEAFF.

This chain joins TRBV9 and TRBJ2-3, with 7 bases identical to TRBD1. V lost 0 bases, J lost 6 bases, and 4 bases stayed unmatched. The CDR3 runs 14 residues. Per germline, CDR1 SGDLS and CDR2 YYNGEE. CDR3 DNA sequence: TGTGCCAGCAGCGTAGTTGAAGGGGGCGATACGCAGTATTTT. Its translation is CASSVVEGGDTQYF.

J is TRBJ1-2 and V is TRBV24-1, with 8 bases lining up with TRBD1. This CDR3 is 15 amino acids long. J lost 2 bases, V lost 3 bases, and 4 bases had no gene match. Germline V CDR1 and CDR2: KGHDR, SFDVKD. The CDR3 region is CATSDPRTGNYGYTF. The CDR3, as DNA: TGTGCCACCAGTGATCCCCGGACAGGGAACTATGGCTACACCTTC.

This chain joins TRBV7-2 and TRBJ1-4, with D uncertain. In germline, CDR1 is SGHTA, CDR2 FQGNSA. The CDR3 sequence is 15 residues long. V was trimmed by 5 bases and J by 8 bases, leaving 18 bases between them. The CDR3 bases are TGTGCCAGCAGCCGTGAGCGGGCATCAATGGAAAAACTGTTTTTT. Translation: CASSRERASMEKLFF.

The chain couples TRBV4-1 to TRBJ2-2, with D possibly being TRBD1 (5 bases). The germline V and J ends were trimmed by 0 bases and 7 bases, with 9 bases remaining between them. The length of the CDR3 is 14 residues. Germline V gene lookup returns CDR1 MGHRA and CDR2 YSYEKL. The CDR3, as DNA: TGCGCCAGCAGCCAAGATGGGGCAGGCGGGGAGCTGTTTTTT. Its protein is CASSQDGAGGELFF.

The DNA for the CDR3 is TGTGCCAGCAGCTTGGGTAGCCAGACCTACGAGCAGTACTTC. Its protein is CASSLGSQTYEQYF. The J gene is TRBJ2-7, the V gene TRBV7-2; D is ambiguous. The CDR3 is 14 amino acids. CDR1 SGHTA and CDR2 FQGNSA come from the germline V gene. Trimming removed 3 bases from V and 2 bases from J, with 11 bases in between.

The V and J genes are TRBV5-5 and TRBJ1-1; the D is unclear. CDR1 is SGHKS and CDR2 is YYEKEE in the germline V gene (reference sequence). The CDR3 has 13 amino acids. Trimming removed 2 bases at V and 5 bases at J, with 10 bases between. The CDR3, as DNA: TGTGCCAGCAGCTTCGGTATCGGTACTGAAGCTTTCTTT. It codes for CASSFGIGTEAFF.

This clone was found a few times. The chain employs TRBV19 and TRBJ1-4, with D hard to call. Germline CDR1 reads LNHDA; CDR2 reads SQIVND (reference sequence). The V gene lost 5 bases and the J gene lost 0 bases, with 10 bases spanning the gap. The CDR3 is 15 amino acids. The CDR3 here is CASSGSRATNEKLFF. DNA of the CDR3: TGTGCCAGTAGTGGATCCCGGGCAACTAATGAAAAACTGTTTTTT.

The chain links TRBV7-3 to TRBJ1-1, with D possibly TRBD1 on 6 matching bases. V lost 0 bases and J lost 11, with 13 bases in between. The CDR3 is made up of 13 amino acids. Germline V gene lookup returns CDR1 SGHTA and CDR2 FQGTGA. In DNA, the CDR3 is TGTGCCAGCAGCTTAACTCTCCAGGGGCGCGCTTTCTTT. Amino acids: CASSLTLQGRAFF.